A selection of T cell receptor beta chains follows, all from one sample in a study of cytomegalovirus exposure and HLA in healthy donors. Assay used: immunoSEQ multiplex PCR; TCRdb lists only in-frame clones, some missing. The repertoire consists of about 72,000 clones, with roughly four fifths occurring once and the leading ten covering about 2%. The sample taken for sequencing was PBMCs. Every receptor here comes from a man between 18 and 29 years old in good health and CMV-seronegative. Both conserved end residues are part of each CDR3. D genes are given only for firm matches. Expanded clones get a size class; other rows say once, few or many, or leave the size out.

V gene	clone size	D gene	J gene	CDR3 protein	CDR3 DNA
TRBV10-3	few	TRBD1	TRBJ2-6	CAISSFGQGTNVLTF	TGTGCCATCAGTTCTTTTGGACAGGGAACCAACGTCCTGACTTTC
TRBV28	once	NA	TRBJ1-1	CASSPQGTPTVWAFF	TGTGCCAGCAGCCCCCAGGGGACGCCCACCGTATGGGCTTTCTTT
TRBV6-4	NA	NA	TRBJ2-7	CASSDSPRRGEQYF	TGTGCCAGCAGTGACTCTCCCAGGAGGGGCGAGCAGTACTTC
TRBV21-1	NA	NA	TRBJ2-7	CARPFDSGGRGEQYF	TGTGCCAGACCCTTCGACTCCGGGGGAAGGGGCGAGCAGTACTTC
TRBV7-2	NA	TRBD1	TRBJ1-5	CASSLGTGHSNQPQHF	TGTGCCAGCAGCTTAGGGACAGGGCATAGCAATCAGCCCCAGCATTTT
TRBV6-6	NA	NA	TRBJ2-7	CASNGRTTYEQYF	TGTGCCAGCAATGGGCGCACCACCTACGAGCAGTACTTC
TRBV18	NA	NA	TRBJ2-3	CASSPLGGGISTDTQYF	TGTGCCAGCTCACCACTGGGGGGGGGCATCAGCACAGATACGCAGTATTTT
TRBV5-1	NA	TRBD1	TRBJ1-2	CASSFPGGYGYTF	TGCGCCAGCAGCTTTCCAGGGGGCTATGGCTACACCTTC
TRBV9	NA	TRBD1	TRBJ1-2	CASGVNGQGAILNYGYTF	TGTGCCAGCGGAGTTAATGGACAGGGGGCAATCCTTAACTATGGCTACACCTTC
TRBV28	NA	TRBD1	TRBJ1-1	CASSEPTNPTGAWTEAFF	TGTGCCAGCAGTGAACCAACTAACCCGACAGGGGCGTGGACTGAAGCTTTCTTT
TRBV28	few	NA	TRBJ1-6	CASSPTGGWNSPLHF	TGTGCCAGCAGTCCTACGGGGGGGTGGAATTCACCCCTCCACTTT
TRBV7-9	NA	TRBD1	TRBJ1-4	CASSPGQGREKLFF	TGTGCCAGCAGCCCGGGACAGGGTCGCGAAAAACTGTTTTTT
TRBV9	NA	TRBD2	TRBJ2-5	CASSVGGRDIETQYF	TGTGCCAGCAGCGTAGGCGGGAGGGACATAGAGACCCAGTACTTC
TRBV28	NA	TRBD1	TRBJ2-3	CASRSGGMTDTQYF	TGTGCCAGCAGATCAGGGGGTATGACAGATACGCAGTATTTT
TRBV6-1	NA	NA	TRBJ2-7	CASSPRPEILYEQYF	TGTGCCAGCAGTCCCCGCCCGGAGATTTTGTACGAGCAGTACTTC
TRBV5-4	NA	TRBD2	TRBJ2-3	CASSPRRLAGDTDTQYF	TGTGCCAGCAGCCCCCGCCGACTAGCGGGAGACACAGATACGCAGTATTTT
TRBV4-1	NA	TRBD1	TRBJ1-4	CASSQGHSGTGALGEKLFF	TGCGCCAGCAGCCAAGGCCATTCCGGGACAGGGGCCTTGGGGGAAAAACTGTTTTTT
TRBV6-1	once	NA	TRBJ1-2	CASSEVRGNYGYTF	TGTGCCAGCAGTGAAGTCAGAGGGAACTATGGCTACACCTTC
TRBV10-3	NA	TRBD1	TRBJ2-5	CAISDSGTGSKTQYF	TGTGCCATCAGTGATTCCGGGACAGGGTCGAAGACCCAGTACTTC
TRBV28	NA	TRBD1	TRBJ1-4	CATSFHRGLSATNEKLFF	TGTGCCACCAGTTTTCACAGGGGCCTATCCGCAACTAATGAAAAACTGTTTTTT
TRBV27	NA	NA	TRBJ1-1	CASSFQGTWTEAFF	TGTGCCAGCAGTTTCCAGGGGACGTGGACTGAAGCTTTCTTT
TRBV7-2	NA	TRBD1	TRBJ1-6	CASSLNPGQDLSPLHF	TGTGCCAGCAGCCTGAATCCGGGACAGGATTTGTCACCCCTCCACTTT